The next 24 T cell receptor delta chains were all read from a single sample in a study of γδ T cells in repeated Plasmodium falciparum infection. TCRdb used CATT to re-call clones from the multiplex PCR reads. The sample contains 50,000 to 55,000 delta-chain clones, around 2% of which appear only once. Gammadelta T cells were flow-sorted from PBMC into Vgamma9/Vdelta2+ and Vdelta2-negative populations for bulk analysis. Sequencing input: gamma-delta T cells from blood. All receptors derive from a pool of human donors (malaria-infected and uninfected, not separated).

This clone was seen a few times. The protein TCRdb lists belongs to a much larger clone and differs from this DNA's translation at residue 10, which points to a read error; the protein shown is made from the DNA. The rearrangement links TRDV1 to TRDJ1, with TRDD2 identical over 7 bases. CDR1 TSWWSYY and CDR2 QGS come from the germline V gene. This CDR3 contains 13 residues. The ends lost 2 bases at V and 10 bases at J; junction bases unmatched: 7. DNA for the CDR3: TGTGCTCTTGGGGAAGTTCCTACGAATAGACTCATCTTT. Translating gives CALGEVPTNRLIF.

The table lists this clone with many counts. It is likely a read error: a sequence one base away is far more abundant. Other DNA sequences in the same sample also yield this CDR3. CDR3 loop: CACDALSSDKLIF. Written as DNA, the CDR3 is TGTGCCTGTGACGCCCTGTCGTCCGACAAACTCATCTTT. V and J are TRDV2 and TRDJ1; D unclear. CDR1 and CDR2 (germline): GEAIGNYY, EKD. This CDR3 contains 13 residues.

In this sample, this clone turned up a few times. It is likely a read error: a sequence one base away is far more abundant. The identical CDR3 is also encoded by other nucleotide sequences in the sample. The rearrangement uses TRDV3 and TRDJ1; 7 nucleotides align to TRDD3. The J gene was not available in TCRdb and was assigned here by matching the DNA to germline segments. Germline CDR1 and CDR2: TVYSNPD and GDNSRS (reference sequence). The V segment lost 5 bases and the J segment 6 bases; nucleotides outside the gene matches: 12. The CDR3 loop spans 13 amino acids. As DNA, the CDR3 is TGTGCCCTAAGTCTCTGGGGGCCTCATAAACTCATCTTT. Translated, it gives CALSLWGPHKLIF.

Turning to this clone: This DNA translates differently at residue 20 from the TCRdb protein, which is that of a much larger clone; a read error is likely, and the protein shown is the DNA's own translation. Other DNA sequences from this sample encode an identical CDR3 as well. The J gene went uncalled, whereas the V gene is TRDV3; the D call TRDD3 from the table was never checked on the DNA. Germline V CDR1 and CDR2: TVYSNPD, GDNSRS (reference sequence). The length of the CDR3 is 23 residues. CDR3 DNA: TGTGCCTCCCTCAGTACTGGGGGACAGACGGCGAAAGTGGGGGTGAGATACACCGATAATCTCATCTTT. Translated: CASLSTGGQTAKVGVRYTDNLIF.

Within the sample, this clone is large. The sample contains more than one DNA sequence encoding this CDR3. This chain joins TRDV2 and TRDJ1; D perhaps matches TRDD3 (5 bases). The CDR3 loop spans 15 amino acids. The V end lost 0 bases, the J end lost 4 bases, and 14 bases lay between the germline ends. Germline V CDR1 and CDR2: GEAIGNYY, EKD. Here the CDR3 reads CACDTVGVPIDKLIF. In DNA, the CDR3 is TGTGCCTGTGACACCGTTGGGGTGCCTATCGATAAACTCATCTTT.

This clone occurred a few times. TCRdb lists the protein of a much larger clone for this DNA, which differs at residue 12, so this is likely a read error; the protein given here is translated from the DNA itself. The rearrangement joins TRDV2 to TRDJ1, with D possibly matching TRDD3 (6 bases). The J gene, left out of TCRdb, was set here by checking the DNA against germline. Per the germline V gene, CDR1 is GEAIGNYY and CDR2 is EKD. CDR3 length equals 17 residues. V lost 3 bases, J lost 3 bases, and 22 bases lay in between. The CDR3 sequence is CACDLLGESTGADKLIF. The CDR3 nucleotides are TGTGCCTGTGACTTACTGGGCGAAAGTACGGGCGCCGATAAACTCATCTTT.

This clone has a handful of counts. The TCRdb record carries a much larger clone's protein, which differs from this DNA's translation at residue 13; a read error is the likely cause, and the protein listed here is the DNA translation. The chain combines TRDV2 with TRDJ1, with TRDD3 matching 10 bases. Assignment of the J gene here rests on matching the DNA to germline, because TCRdb gives none. Germline lookup yields CDR1 GEAIGNYY and CDR2 EKD. CDR3 size: 21 residues. J was trimmed by 1 base and V by 0 bases; bases with no gene match: 19. This chain's CDR3 is CACDTIGHTGGSTHATDKLIF. In DNA form, the CDR3 reads TGTGCCTGTGACACCATCGGGCATACTGGGGGATCCACCCACGCCACCGATAAACTCATCTTT.

This clone was picked up many times. A far larger clone differs by one base, so this is likely a read error. Additional DNA sequences in this sample encode the identical CDR3. The genes are TRDV3 and TRDJ1, with 11 positions matching TRDD3. There are 21 residues in the CDR3. Germline CDR1 TVYSNPD, CDR2 GDNSRS (reference sequence). The CDR3 DNA sequence: TGTGCCTTTATCCACCCTACGCACTGGGGGATAACGACGATTTACACCGACAAACTCATCTTT. Translated: CAFIHPTHWGITTIYTDKLIF.

This clone was seen a few times. The TCRdb protein comes from a much larger clone and disagrees with this DNA's translation at residue 10, likely due to a read error; the protein given here is derived from the DNA. Other DNA sequences in the same sample also yield this CDR3. The J gene is TRDJ1, the V gene TRDV2, with a possible D match to TRDD3 (5 bases). No J segment appears in TCRdb, so it was assigned here by matching the sequence to germline. Per the germline V gene, CDR1 is GEAIGNYY and CDR2 is EKD. This CDR3 is built from 15 residues. CDR3 coding DNA: TGTGCTTGTGACACCGTTGGGGTGCCTACCGATAAACTCATCTTT. Its protein product is CACDTVGVPTDKLIF.

The sample holds a few counts of this clone. A read error is the likely source, as a far larger clone sits one nucleotide away. Other DNA sequences in the same sample also yield this CDR3. CDR3 protein: CACDKLMGDTKTNWDTRQMFF. CDR3 nucleotides: TGCGCCTGTGACAAGTTGATGGGGGATACCAAAACGAACTGGGACACCCGACAGATGTTTTTC. The chain uses TRDV2 and TRDJ3; TRDD3 aligns across 10 bases. No J segment appears in TCRdb, so it was assigned here by matching the sequence to germline. Per the germline V gene, CDR1 is GEAIGNYY and CDR2 is EKD. The CDR3 totals 21 residues.

About this clone itself: The protein TCRdb lists belongs to a much larger clone and differs from this DNA's translation at residue 20, which points to a read error; the protein shown is made from the DNA. V gene TRDV1 combines with J gene TRDJ1; 7 bases map to TRDD3. TCRdb carries no J gene annotation; the J gene was assigned here by matching the DNA with germline. This CDR3 region has 23 residues. Germline lookup yields CDR1 TSWWSYY and CDR2 QGS. In DNA form, the CDR3 reads TGTGCTCTTGGGGAAAAACACCACCCCTACTTAACTGGGGATCCATACCACACCGATAGACTCATCTTT. The encoded protein is CALGEKHHPYLTGDPYHTDRLIF.

This clone was seen more than once but under ten times. This sequence joins TRDV1 and TRDJ3, with TRDD3 matching over 11 bases. TCRdb supplies no J gene; here it was assigned by aligning the nucleotide sequence to germline. This CDR3 is 23 amino acids long. Germline values: CDR1 TSWWSYY, CDR2 QGS. With V trimmed by 0 bases and J by 0 bases, 13 bases remained unmatched. The CDR3 is CALGELEYWGISPGSWDTRQMFF. In DNA form, the CDR3 reads TGTGCTCTTGGGGAACTAGAGTACTGGGGGATAAGCCCGGGCTCCTGGGACACCCGACAGATGTTTTTC.

This clone has a handful of counts. The protein TCRdb gives is from a much larger clone and does not agree with this DNA's translation at residue 5, likely a read error; the protein shown here comes from the DNA. The chain carries TRDV1 and TRDJ1; either TRDD2 or TRDD3 may fit D (7 bases each). The J gene, not given by TCRdb, was assigned here from a germline match of the nucleotide sequence. V lost 4 bases and J 4 bases, leaving 34 bases between the germline ends. This CDR3 spans 21 amino acids. CDR1 and CDR2 from the germline V gene are TSWWSYY and QGS. This CDR3 is CALGGLSYPFQSWGLNDKLIF. The DNA of the CDR3 is TGTGCTCTTGGGGGTCTTTCCTACCCATTTCAAAGCTGGGGGCTTAACGATAAACTCATCTTT.

This clone occurred a few times. The TCRdb record carries a much larger clone's protein, which differs from this DNA's translation at residue 7; a read error is the likely cause, and the protein listed here is the DNA translation. The rearrangement links TRDV3 to TRDJ1; a weak D match, TRDD3 (8 bases). TCRdb supplies no J gene; here it was assigned by aligning the nucleotide sequence to germline. The CDR3 runs to 21 residues. Trimming left V 0 bases short and J 0 bases short, with 32 bases between. Germline V gene sequence: CDR1 TVYSNPD, CDR2 GDNSRS (reference sequence). The CDR3 nucleotides are TGTGCCTTTAGCTCCCCTTCCATTCCTACGAGGGGATACAGCTACACCGATAAACTCATCTTT. Protein sequence: CAFSSPSIPTRGYSYTDKLIF.

A word on this clone: This sequence is one base from a far larger clone and is likely a read error. Other nucleotide sequences from this sample produce the same CDR3. This rearrangement joins TRDV2 to TRDJ1; possibly TRDD3 for D (6 bases). Trimming took off 0 bases at V and 0 bases at J, with 16 bases between the two ends. The CDR3 runs 17 residues. The germline gives CDR1 GEAIGNYY, CDR2 EKD. The CDR3 DNA reads as TGTGCCTGTGACACCCTCGGGGGAAACAAAAACACCGATAAACTCATCTTT. Residues: CACDTLGGNKNTDKLIF.

This clone was seen at least ten times. The chain combines TRDV1 with TRDJ1; 7 nucleotides agree with TRDD2. After removal of 9 bases from V and 0 bases from J, the junction contained 25 bases not matched to a gene. Germline V gives CDR1 TSWWSYY, CDR2 QGS. The CDR3 contains 20 residues. CDR3 sequence (DNA): TGTGCTCTAACCTGTGGCGCCTTCCTGAACTTCGGACTTTACACCGATAAACTCATCTTT. This translates into CALTCGAFLNFGLYTDKLIF.

A remark on this clone: TCRdb lists the protein of a much larger clone for this DNA, which differs at residue 3, so this is likely a read error; the protein given here is translated from the DNA itself. V usage is TRDV1 and J usage is TRDJ1, with D perhaps assigned TRDD2 or TRDD3 (6 bases each). Since TCRdb gives no J gene, matching the DNA to germline was used here to assign it. CDR1 is TSWWSYY, CDR2 QGS, per germline. CDR3 size: 17 residues. The DNA for the CDR3 is TGTGCTTTTGGGGAGGCCTTCCCCCCACTGGGCACCGATAAACTCATCTTT. Protein sequence: CAFGEAFPPLGTDKLIF.

This clone was found a few times. A far larger clone is one nucleotide away, so this likely arose from a read error. The sample carries other DNA sequences with the same CDR3. V usage is TRDV1 and J usage is TRDJ1; D might be TRDD2 or TRDD3, each matching 7 bases. TCRdb is silent on the J gene; assignment here came from matching the DNA to germline. CDR1 is TSWWSYY and CDR2 is QGS in the germline V gene. The CDR3 extends over 23 amino acids. V lost 3 bases to trimming and J lost 4 bases, with 39 bases between them. The CDR3 coding sequence is TGTGCTCTTGGGGACACCTTACAATTTTCCTACGTCCGGGGGATCGTAACTTACGATAAACTCATCTTT. Amino acid sequence: CALGDTLQFSYVRGIVTYDKLIF.

Concerning this clone itself: A read error is the likely source, as a far larger clone sits one nucleotide away. This specimen includes other DNA sequences encoding the same CDR3. This rearrangement joins TRDV1 to TRDJ1, with D uncertain. Assignment of the J gene here rests on matching the DNA to germline, because TCRdb gives none. Germline CDR1 TSWWSYY, CDR2 QGS. This CDR3 has 14 amino acids. Trimming stripped 3 bases from V and 10 bases from J, with 18 bases between. CDR3 nucleotide sequence: TGTGCTCTTGGGGACCCTAGTGGCGGAATCAGACTCATCTTT. It encodes CALGDPSGGIRLIF.

Remarks on this clone: Translating this DNA gives a protein that differs at residue 11 from the TCRdb one, which belongs to a much larger clone; a read error is likely, and the protein shown is this translation. The J gene has no call, while the V gene is TRDV1; the D call TRDD3 from the table was never checked on the DNA. Germline loops: CDR1 TSWWSYY, CDR2 QGS. The CDR3 has 21 amino acids. The CDR3 protein is CALGEKVPYFPLGPSGDKLIF. DNA of the CDR3: TGTGCTCTTGGGGAAAAAGTCCCCTACTTCCCTCTTGGACCCTCGGGGGATAAGCTCATCTTT.

Points on this clone: TCRdb has a much larger clone's protein, which differs at residue 3 from the translation of this DNA, likely because of a read error; what is shown is the protein translated from the DNA. The CDR3 region is CALRRWGSAYTDKLIF. Written as DNA, the CDR3 is TGTGCCCTTAGACGGTGGGGGAGCGCGTACACCGATAAACTCATCTTT. The gene calls are TRDV3 and TRDJ1, with 7 bases identical to TRDD3. Germline CDR1 and CDR2: TVYSNPD and GDNSRS (reference sequence). CDR3 length: 16 amino acids.

For this clone: The amino acid sequence in TCRdb belongs to a much larger clone and departs from this DNA's translation at residue 18, likely a sequencing read error; the sequence shown is translated from the DNA. The rearrangement joins TRDV1 to TRDJ1; tentatively, D is TRDD3 (8 bases). No J gene was available from TCRdb, and it was assigned here by a germline match of the DNA. The CDR3 contains 22 residues. Germline CDR1 and CDR2: TSWWSYY and QGS. This CDR3 reads CALGVPFLRRGWGTRYTAKLIF. CDR3 sequence (DNA): TGTGCTCTTGGGGTTCCCTTCCTCCGTCGGGGCTGGGGGACCCGATACACCGCTAAACTCATCTTT.

This clone was seen only a few times. Translating this DNA gives a protein that differs at residue 9 from the TCRdb one, which belongs to a much larger clone; a read error is likely, and the protein shown is this translation. Distinct nucleotide sequences in the sample also encode this CDR3. The V gene is listed as TRDV2; no J gene was called. This CDR3 comprises 15 residues. Per germline, CDR1 GEAIGNYY and CDR2 EKD. DNA of the CDR3: TGTGCCTGTGACACCGTCCAGCGTGACACCGATAAGCTCATCTTT. It yields the protein CACDTVQRDTDKLIF.

Points on this clone: A far more abundant clone sits one base away, making this likely a read error. The sample has other DNA sequences that encode this CDR3 too. The chain couples TRDV1 to TRDJ1; maybe TRDD3 (6 bases). In the absence of a J gene in TCRdb, the DNA was matched to germline to assign it here. The CDR3 covers 20 residues. Germline lookup yields CDR1 TSWWSYY and CDR2 QGS. Trimming shortened V by 5 bases and J by 5 bases, and 33 bases separated the two germline ends. The CDR3: CALGRGKTPWTGGYRDKLIF. CDR3 in DNA: TGTGCTCTTGGGAGAGGGAAGACCCCCTGGACTGGAGGATACCGAGATAAACTCATCTTT.